The 24 T cell receptor beta chains reported below all come from one sample, sequenced in a study of blood T cell repertoires in COVID-19. The data were produced by immunoSEQ multiplex PCR, yet TCRdb's version contains in-frame clones alone and is incomplete. The data hold some 80,000 clones, with about 92% observed a single time. The sequencing sample was made of peripheral blood. Receptor source: a woman aged 80 or older with active or convalescent COVID-19.

J is TRBJ2-7 and V is TRBV3-1 (or the pseudogene TRBV3-2), with D possibly matching TRBD2 (6 bases). V shed 8 bases and J shed 2 bases, with 19 bases lying between them. This CDR3 spans 15 amino acids. Germline V lookup: CDR1 LGHDT, CDR2 YNNKEL (reference sequence). CDR3 sequence reads: CASSTRERVAYEQYF. The CDR3 region has the DNA TGTGCCAGCTCCACCAGGGAGCGGGTAGCCTACGAGCAGTACTTC.

This clone was picked up one time. The chain uses TRBV7-9 and TRBJ1-5; D is unresolved. V was trimmed by 5 bases and J by 6 bases, leaving 11 bases between them. The CDR3 runs to 13 residues. Germline lookup yields CDR1 SEHNR and CDR2 FQNEAQ (reference sequence). In DNA, the CDR3 is TGTGCCAGCAGCCGCGAGGGTGGTCAGCCCCAGCATTTT. Protein sequence: CASSREGGQPQHF. Variable domain in full (rest from reference TRBV7-9 and TRBJ1-5): DTGVSQNPRHKITKRGQNVTFRCDPISEHNRLYWYRQTLGQGPEFLTYFQNEAQLEKSRLLSDRFSAERPKGSFSTLEIQRTEQGDSAMYLCASSREGGQPQHFGDGTRLSIL.

The V gene is TRBV28, the J gene TRBJ1-3, with D possibly being TRBD1 (5 bases). The germline CDR1 and CDR2 sequences are MDHEN and SYDVKM. The germline V and J ends were trimmed by 2 bases and 4 bases, with 9 bases remaining between them. There are 14 residues in the CDR3. The CDR3: CASSLAGSGNTIYF. The DNA for the CDR3 is TGTGCCAGCAGTTTAGCAGGGTCCGGAAACACCATATATTTT. Together with reference TRBV28 and TRBJ1-3, the CDR3 gives the full variable domain: DVKVTQSSRYLVKRTGEKVFLECVQDMDHENMFWYRQDPGLGLRLIYFSYDVKMKEKGDIPEGYSVSREKKERFSLILESASTNQTSMYLCASSLAGSGNTIYFGEGSWLTVV.

CDR3 in DNA: TGTGCCAGCAGTCAACGGGAGGGACCAGATACGCAGTATTTT. It encodes CASSQREGPDTQYF. V gene TRBV6-2 or TRBV6-3 combines with J gene TRBJ2-3; 8 bases are shared with TRBD2. This CDR3 spans 14 amino acids. With V trimmed by 5 bases and J by 4 bases, 5 bases remained unmatched. The V gene's germline CDR1 is MNHEY and CDR2 SVGEGT.

The chain combines TRBV28 with TRBJ1-2, with D perhaps matching TRBD1 (6 bases). Germline-derived CDR1 and CDR2 are MDHEN and SYDVKM. CDR3 length equals 13 residues. The V end was cut by 5 bases, the J end by 7 bases, with 14 bases between. Written as DNA, the CDR3 is TGTGCCAGCAGTCCGGGACACCTCGTTGGCTACACCTTC. The encoded protein is CASSPGHLVGYTF.

The rearrangement uses TRBV7-2 and TRBJ1-5; D not resolved. Germline values: CDR1 SGHTA, CDR2 FQGNSA. The CDR3 extends over 16 amino acids. V was cut by 1 base and J by 0 bases, with 10 bases left in between. In nucleotides, the CDR3 is TGTGCCAGCAGCTTAGGTATGAGATATAGCAATCAGCCCCAGCATTTT. Protein product: CASSLGMRYSNQPQHF.

This chain joins TRBV4-1 and TRBJ2-7, with D possibly matching TRBD2 (5 bases). The ends were cut back, 0 bases at V and 3 bases at J, with 9 bases in the middle. CDR3 length equals 14 residues. CDR1 MGHRA and CDR2 YSYEKL come from the germline V gene. CDR3 in amino acids: CASSQEVGSYEQYF. Here the CDR3 DNA reads TGCGCCAGCAGCCAAGAGGTAGGGAGCTACGAGCAGTACTTC.

CDR3 coding DNA: TGTGCCAGCAGCACCGGGACTAGACATGCCGCAGATACGCAGTATTTT. Protein product: CASSTGTRHAADTQYF. The gene calls are TRBV5-4 and TRBJ2-3; TRBD2 matches at 8 bases. Germline CDR1 is SGHNT and CDR2 is YYREEE (reference sequence). The CDR3 totals 16 residues. V dropped 4 bases and J dropped 4; count of bases not matched to a gene: 11.

This clone was recorded only once. CDR3 in amino acids: CASSSDRVEKLFF. As DNA, the CDR3 is TGTGCCAGCTCATCGGACAGGGTTGAAAAACTGTTTTTT. This chain links TRBV18 with TRBJ1-4, with 8 positions matching TRBD1. In germline, CDR1 is KGHSH, CDR2 LQKENI. The V segment lost 5 bases and the J segment 7 bases; nucleotides outside the gene matches: 3. The CDR3 consists of 13 residues.

The chain carries TRBV6-5 and TRBJ1-2; 7 bases match TRBD1. V lost 2 bases, J lost 4 bases, and 7 bases stayed unmatched. The CDR3 totals 15 residues. The germline V gene has CDR1 MNHEY and CDR2 SVGAGI. The CDR3: CASSYRTGGGYGYTF. The CDR3 coding sequence is TGTGCCAGCAGTTACCGGACAGGAGGGGGCTATGGCTACACCTTC.

The gene calls are TRBV30 and TRBJ2-7; 9 nucleotides align to TRBD1. The CDR3 is 14 amino acids. V lost 3 bases, J lost 3 bases, and 6 bases stayed unmatched. The V gene's germline CDR1 is GTSNPN and CDR2 SVGIG (reference sequence). The CDR3 sequence: CAWRAPGQGYEQYF. In DNA form, the CDR3 reads TGTGCCTGGAGGGCACCGGGACAGGGCTACGAGCAGTACTTC.

This chain uses TRBV10-2 with TRBJ1-1; D gene uncertain. The CDR3 spans 12 residues. Germline V gives CDR1 WSHSY, CDR2 SAAADI. Trimming took 5 bases from V and 4 from J, leaving 8 bases between them. The CDR3 reads CASSTGSTEAFF. The CDR3 DNA reads TGCGCCAGCAGTACCGGGAGCACTGAAGCTTTCTTT.

V usage is TRBV30 and J usage is TRBJ1-5; TRBD1 might be the D (6 bases). The length of the CDR3 is 13 residues. Germline V gives CDR1 GTSNPN, CDR2 SVGIG (reference sequence). V lost 5 bases and J lost 2, with 10 bases in between. The CDR3 DNA reads as TGTGCCTGGGCTTCAGGGGGCAATCAGCCCCAGCATTTT. This codes for CAWASGGNQPQHF.

This chain joins TRBV5-1 and TRBJ2-2; D remains ambiguous. Germline V gene lookup returns CDR1 SGHRS and CDR2 YFSETQ. V was cut by 3 bases and J by 3 bases, with 9 bases left in between. This CDR3 spans 14 amino acids. CDR3: CASSSSVDTGELFF. In DNA, the CDR3 is TGCGCCAGCAGCTCCTCAGTGGACACCGGGGAGCTGTTTTTT.

This CDR3 reads CASSLTRVSNQPQHF. In nucleotides, the CDR3 is TGTGCCAGCAGTTTAACCAGGGTTAGCAATCAGCCCCAGCATTTT. V is TRBV28 and J is TRBJ1-5; perhaps TRBD1 as D (5 bases). Trimming stripped 2 bases from V and 0 bases from J, with 8 bases between. The CDR3 is 15 residues long. Germline CDR1 is MDHEN and CDR2 is SYDVKM.

The chain employs TRBV28 and TRBJ1-5; 9 positions match TRBD1. The CDR3 length is 14 residues. V lost 7 bases to trimming and J lost 7 bases; unmatched junction nucleotides: 8. CDR1 and CDR2 (germline): MDHEN, SYDVKM. CDR3 sequence (DNA): TGTGCCAGCACCGCACAGGGGGCAGGACAGCCCCAGCATTTT. Its protein is CASTAQGAGQPQHF.

The CDR3 loop is CASSWGRIMNTEAFF. The CDR3 coding sequence is TGTGCCAGCAGCTGGGGCAGAATAATGAACACTGAAGCTTTCTTT. The rearrangement links TRBV13 to TRBJ1-1; possible D gene TRBD1, 5 bases. This CDR3 contains 15 residues. CDR1 PRHDT and CDR2 FYEKMQ come from the germline V gene (reference sequence). Trimming removed 4 bases at V and 0 bases at J, with 12 bases between. Full variable domain (outside the CDR3, taken from reference TRBV13 and TRBJ1-1): AAGVIQSPRHLIKEKRETATLKCYPIPRHDTVYWYQQGPGQDPQFLISFYEKMQSDKGSIPDRFSAQQFSDYHSELNMSSLELGDSALYFCASSWGRIMNTEAFFGQGTRLTVV.

The V gene is TRBV29-1, the J gene TRBJ2-7, with D perhaps matching TRBD2 (5 bases). The V gene lost 4 bases and the J gene lost 3 bases, with 16 bases spanning the gap. Per the germline V gene, CDR1 is SQVTM and CDR2 is ANQGSEA. This CDR3 comprises 14 residues. This CDR3 reads CSVGRGTVLYEQYF. DNA of the CDR3: TGCAGCGTTGGACGGGGTACTGTTCTCTACGAGCAGTACTTC.

The chain couples TRBV13 to TRBJ2-2; TRBD2 is a possible D gene (5 bases). The CDR3 has 16 residues. Germline V gives CDR1 PRHDT, CDR2 FYEKMQ (reference sequence). V was cut by 6 bases and J by 2 bases, with 16 bases left in between. CDR3 coding DNA: TGTGCCAGCAGGGAGGATTTTGGAGAAAACACCGGGGAGCTGTTTTTT. Protein: CASREDFGENTGELFF.

This sequence joins TRBV19 and TRBJ1-2; D unclear. Trimming removed 3 bases at V and 4 bases at J, with 12 bases between. Germline-derived CDR1 and CDR2 are LNHDA and SQIVND (reference sequence). The CDR3 spans 14 residues. Here the CDR3 reads CASSIEELSYGYTF. The CDR3 DNA follows: TGTGCCAGTAGTATTGAGGAGCTCTCCTATGGCTACACCTTC.

This clone was found once. The chain joins TRBV12-3 or TRBV12-4 to TRBJ1-1, with D hard to call. The CDR3 sequence is 13 residues long. The V end was cut by 7 bases, the J end by 0 bases, with 9 bases between. CDR3 loop: CASTLLVNTEAFF. The CDR3 DNA reads as TGTGCCAGCACCCTACTTGTGAACACTGAAGCTTTCTTT.

The chain joins TRBV3-1 (or the pseudogene TRBV3-2) to TRBJ2-7; D is unresolved. Trimming pared 3 bases from V and 4 bases from J, leaving 4 bases between. The V gene's germline CDR1 is LGHDT and CDR2 YNNKEL (reference sequence). This CDR3 spans 11 amino acids. The DNA for the CDR3 is TGTGCCAGCAGCCACAGATACGAGCAGTACTTC. It specifies CASSHRYEQYF.

The V gene is TRBV7-2, the J gene TRBJ2-3; 9 bases align to TRBD2. The germline CDR1 and CDR2 sequences are SGHTA and FQGNSA. V lost 5 bases and J lost 4; bases outside the gene matches: 13. This CDR3 contains 17 residues. CDR3 region: CASSQRGLAGSADTQYF. DNA for the CDR3: TGTGCCAGCAGCCAAAGAGGTCTAGCGGGGTCCGCAGATACGCAGTATTTT. Supplemented by reference TRBV7-2 and TRBJ2-3, the full variable domain reads GAGVSQSPSNKVTEKGKDVELRCDPISGHTALYWYRQSLGQGLEFLIYFQGNSAPDKSGLPSDRFSAERTGGSVSTLTIQRTQQEDSAVYLCASSQRGLAGSADTQYFGPGTRLTVL.

The chain carries TRBV29-1 and TRBJ2-1; tentatively, D is TRBD2 (6 bases). The CDR3 sequence is 13 residues long. CDR1 is SQVTM and CDR2 is ANQGSEA in the germline V gene. With 7 bases removed from V and 6 bases from J, the gap between germline ends came to 16 bases. CDR3 amino acids: CSALQTSFNEQFF. As DNA, the CDR3 is TGCAGCGCTCTCCAGACTAGTTTCAATGAGCAGTTCTTC.